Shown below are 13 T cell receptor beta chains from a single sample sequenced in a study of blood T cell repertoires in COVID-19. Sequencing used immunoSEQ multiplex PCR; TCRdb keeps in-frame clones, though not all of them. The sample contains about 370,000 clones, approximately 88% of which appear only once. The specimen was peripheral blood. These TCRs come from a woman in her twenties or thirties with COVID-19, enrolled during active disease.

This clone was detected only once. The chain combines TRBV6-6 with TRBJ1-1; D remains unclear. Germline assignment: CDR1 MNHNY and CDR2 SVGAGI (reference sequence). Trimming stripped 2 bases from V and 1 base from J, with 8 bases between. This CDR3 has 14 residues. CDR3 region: CASSYGQSNTEAFF. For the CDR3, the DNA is TGTGCCAGCAGTTACGGGCAGTCGAACACTGAAGCTTTCTTT.

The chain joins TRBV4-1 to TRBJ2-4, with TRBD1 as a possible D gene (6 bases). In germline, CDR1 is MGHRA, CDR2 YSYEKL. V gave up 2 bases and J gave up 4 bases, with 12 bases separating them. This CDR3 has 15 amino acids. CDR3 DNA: TGCGCCAGCAGCCAAACAGGGAATTTAAAAAACATTCAGTACTTC. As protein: CASSQTGNLKNIQYF.

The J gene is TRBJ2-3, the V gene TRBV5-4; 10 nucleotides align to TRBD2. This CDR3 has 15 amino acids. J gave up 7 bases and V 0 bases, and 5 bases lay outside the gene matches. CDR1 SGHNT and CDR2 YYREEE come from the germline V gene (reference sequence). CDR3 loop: CASSLGLAGRNTQYF. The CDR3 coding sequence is TGTGCCAGCAGCTTGGGACTAGCGGGCCGTAATACGCAGTATTTT.

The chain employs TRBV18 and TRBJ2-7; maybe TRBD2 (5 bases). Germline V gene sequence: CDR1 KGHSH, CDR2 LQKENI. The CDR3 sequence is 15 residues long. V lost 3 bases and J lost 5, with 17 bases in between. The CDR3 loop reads CASSPYTGSRNEQYF. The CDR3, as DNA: TGTGCCAGCTCACCCTATACGGGGTCTAGGAACGAGCAGTACTTC.

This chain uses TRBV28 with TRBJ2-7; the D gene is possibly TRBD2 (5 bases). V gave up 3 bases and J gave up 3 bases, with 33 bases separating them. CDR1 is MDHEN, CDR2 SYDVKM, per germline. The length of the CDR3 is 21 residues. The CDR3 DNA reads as TGTGCCAGCAGTTTTACCCCCCCCTCGACTCGAAAAAGGGCGGGCCTCTACGAGCAGTACTTC. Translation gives CASSFTPPSTRKRAGLYEQYF.

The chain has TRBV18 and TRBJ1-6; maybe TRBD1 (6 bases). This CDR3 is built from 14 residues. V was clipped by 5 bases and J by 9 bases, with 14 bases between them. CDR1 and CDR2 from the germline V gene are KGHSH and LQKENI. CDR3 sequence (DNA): TGTGCCAGCTCATCGGCGGGGGCGGGTTCACCCCTCCACTTT. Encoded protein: CASSSAGAGSPLHF.

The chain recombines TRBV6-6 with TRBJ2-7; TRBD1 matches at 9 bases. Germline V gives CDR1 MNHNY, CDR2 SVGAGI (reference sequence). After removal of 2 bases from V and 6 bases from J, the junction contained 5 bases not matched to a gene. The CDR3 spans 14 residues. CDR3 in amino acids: CASSYGGQGLEQYV. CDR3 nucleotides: TGTGCCAGCAGTTACGGGGGACAGGGCCTCGAGCAGTACGTC.

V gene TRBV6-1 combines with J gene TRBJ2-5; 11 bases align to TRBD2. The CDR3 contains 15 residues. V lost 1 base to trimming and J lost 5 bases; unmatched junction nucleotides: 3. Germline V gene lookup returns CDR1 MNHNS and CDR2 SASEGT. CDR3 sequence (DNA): TGTGCCAGCAGTGAAGGACTAGCGGGGACGGAGACCCAGTACTTC. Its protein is CASSEGLAGTETQYF.

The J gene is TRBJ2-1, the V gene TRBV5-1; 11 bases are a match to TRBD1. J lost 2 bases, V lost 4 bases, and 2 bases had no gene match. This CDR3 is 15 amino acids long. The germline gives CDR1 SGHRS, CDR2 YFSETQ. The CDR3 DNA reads TGCGCCAGCAGCCGGGGACAGGGGGCCTACAATGAGCAGTTCTTC. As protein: CASSRGQGAYNEQFF.

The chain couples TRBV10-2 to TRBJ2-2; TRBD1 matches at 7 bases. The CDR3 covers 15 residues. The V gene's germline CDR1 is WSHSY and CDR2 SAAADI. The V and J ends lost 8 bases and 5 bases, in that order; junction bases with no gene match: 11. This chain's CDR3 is CASRSGQVVTGELFF. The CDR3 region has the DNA TGCGCCAGCCGAAGTGGACAGGTAGTGACCGGGGAGCTGTTTTTT.

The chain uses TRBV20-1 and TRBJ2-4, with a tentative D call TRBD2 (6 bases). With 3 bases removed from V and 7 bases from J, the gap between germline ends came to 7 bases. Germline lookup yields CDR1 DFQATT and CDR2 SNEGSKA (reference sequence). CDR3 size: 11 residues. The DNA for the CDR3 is TGCAGTGCTAGCGGGAGTAACATTCAGTACTTC. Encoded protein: CSASGSNIQYF.

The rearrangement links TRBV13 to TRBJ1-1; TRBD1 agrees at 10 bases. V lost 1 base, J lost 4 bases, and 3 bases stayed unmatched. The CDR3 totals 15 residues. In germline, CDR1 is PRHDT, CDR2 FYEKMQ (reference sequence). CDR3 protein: CASSLEDRGSTEAFF. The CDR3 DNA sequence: TGTGCCAGCAGCTTAGAGGACAGGGGGAGCACTGAAGCTTTCTTT.

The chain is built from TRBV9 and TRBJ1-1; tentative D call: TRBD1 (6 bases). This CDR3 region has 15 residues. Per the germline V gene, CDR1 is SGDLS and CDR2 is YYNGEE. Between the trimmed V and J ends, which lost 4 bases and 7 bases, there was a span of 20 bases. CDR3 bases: TGTGCCAGCAGCCTTCGGGGGGCAGGGGAGTATGAAGCTTTCTTT. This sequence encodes CASSLRGAGEYEAFF.